This T cell receptor beta chain appears in the sequencing data of a study of cytotoxic CD8 clonotypes in ibrutinib-treated CLL. Study details: Investigators reported some 24 partial and 2 complete responses; after median around 68 months, approximately 15 patients remained remitted and some twelve progressed. Broader study findings: Treatment left the uncommon public clonotypes either contracted or stable in frequency. Baseline clonality exceeded age-matched healthy donors and tracked circulating CD8+ T-cell counts.

The data were produced by immunoSEQ multiplex PCR, yet TCRdb's version contains in-frame clones alone and is incomplete. This sample yields tens of thousands of clones, of which roughly 84% are seen a single time; about 5.6% belongs to the top ten. The CDR3 covers 14 residues. Trimming at V came to 3 bases and at J to 8 bases, leaving 5 bases not matched to a gene. Germline V gene data show CDR1 as SGHVS and CDR2 as FNYEAQ. In the case of this clone: What it recognizes is unknown.

The chain couples TRBV7-6 to TRBJ2-1; 9 nucleotides agree with TRBD2. The TCR comes from a human donor with chronic lymphocytic leukemia. Material: PBMCs, obtained before ibrutinib treatment. The CDR3 here is CASSFSGSRDEQFF. The CDR3 DNA sequence: TGTGCCAGCAGCTTTAGCGGGAGTCGGGATGAGCAGTTCTTC.